These 19 T cell receptor beta chains were all obtained from the same sample, sequenced in a study of blood T cell repertoires in COVID-19. Data came from immunoSEQ multiplex PCR; TCRdb stores just in-frame clones and leaves some out. The repertoire has about 210,000 clones, around 80% of them found once; the top ten carry roughly a tenth. The sequencing input was peripheral blood. These receptor sequences come from a woman over 75 with COVID-19, enrolled during active disease.

The J gene is TRBJ2-7, the V gene TRBV7-3, with D possibly matching TRBD1 (6 bases). This CDR3 contains 13 residues. Trimming took 2 bases from V and 6 from J, leaving 11 bases between them. CDR1 and CDR2 (germline): SGHTA, FQGTGA. The CDR3 bases are TGTGCCAGCAGCTTAGTACAGGGTTCCGAGCAGTACTTC. Translating gives CASSLVQGSEQYF.

The count of this clone is one. This rearrangement joins TRBV7-2 to TRBJ1-2, with a tentative D call TRBD1 (6 bases). The CDR3 sequence is 14 residues long. In germline, CDR1 is SGHTA, CDR2 FQGNSA. Trimming shortened V by 5 bases and J by 4 bases, and 14 bases separated the two germline ends. CDR3 sequence: CASSPRGGGYGYTF. CDR3 DNA sequence: TGTGCCAGCAGCCCAAGGGGGGGCGGCTATGGCTACACCTTC.

The sample holds a few counts of this clone. The CDR3 spells CASIARQTNTEAFF. CDR3 in DNA: TGTGCCAGCATTGCGAGACAGACGAACACTGAAGCTTTCTTT. This rearrangement joins TRBV2 to TRBJ1-1; tentatively, D is TRBD1 (5 bases). V lost 7 bases to trimming and J lost 1 base, with 13 bases between them. The CDR3 loop spans 14 amino acids. The germline gives CDR1 SNHLY, CDR2 FYNNEI.

V is TRBV4-2 and J is TRBJ1-4; the D gene is possibly TRBD1 (6 bases). This CDR3 region has 14 residues. V was clipped by 3 bases and J by 8 bases, with 13 bases between them. Germline V CDR1 and CDR2: LGHNA, YNFKEQ. As DNA, the CDR3 is TGTGCCAGCAGCCAGGCCCCAGGGGAAGAAAAACTGTTTTTT. As protein: CASSQAPGEEKLFF.

The chain links TRBV5-1 to TRBJ1-5; D is ambiguous. The length of the CDR3 is 13 residues. Germline V gene lookup returns CDR1 SGHRS and CDR2 YFSETQ. The V and J ends lost 5 bases and 6 bases respectively, with 12 bases between them. The CDR3, as DNA: TGCGCCAGCAGTTCTATCGGCGGTCAGCCCCAGCATTTT. Translated: CASSSIGGQPQHF.

This clone was observed a single time. The V call is TRBV19, the J call TRBJ2-2; D uncertain. In germline, CDR1 is LNHDA, CDR2 SQIVND (reference sequence). The CDR3 totals 15 residues. V lost 0 bases and J 0 bases, leaving 5 bases between the germline ends. The CDR3 bases are TGTGCCAGTAGTATAGAGCCAGCGAACACCGGGGAGCTGTTTTTT. Translation: CASSIEPANTGELFF. Full variable domain (remainder filled in from reference TRBV19 and TRBJ2-2): DGGITQSPKYLFRKEGQNVTLSCEQNLNHDAMYWYRQDPGQGLRLIYYSQIVNDFQKGDIAEGYSVSREKKESFPLTVTSAQKNPTAFYLCASSIEPANTGELFFGEGSRLTVL.

This clone has a handful of counts. The chain joins TRBV6-2 or TRBV6-3 to TRBJ1-1; D not certain. This CDR3 comprises 13 residues. Per the germline V gene, CDR1 is MNHEY and CDR2 is SVGEGT. Trimming shortened V by 0 bases and J by 8 bases, and 10 bases separated the two germline ends. The DNA of the CDR3 is TGTGCCAGCAGTTACTCGATCCCCCGGGAAGCTTTCTTT. This encodes CASSYSIPREAFF.

The V call is TRBV6-2 or TRBV6-3, the J call TRBJ2-7; tentatively, D is TRBD2 (6 bases). CDR3 length: 14 residues. The germline V gene encodes CDR1 MNHEY and CDR2 SVGEGT. The V gene lost 4 bases and the J gene lost 4 bases, with 14 bases spanning the gap. The CDR3 loop is CASSSPTRGYEQYV. The DNA for the CDR3 is TGTGCCAGCAGTTCCCCAACTCGGGGGTACGAGCAGTACGTC.

The chain carries TRBV12-3 or TRBV12-4 and TRBJ2-7, with 8 bases fitting TRBD1. V gave up 6 bases and J gave up 4 bases; unmatched junction bases: 5. The CDR3 contains 13 residues. DNA of the CDR3: TGTGCCAGCAGGTACCGGACAGGGTACGAGCAGTACTTC. It encodes CASRYRTGYEQYF.

V usage is TRBV9 and J usage is TRBJ1-2, with 9 bases identical to TRBD1. CDR3 length equals 15 residues. CDR1 SGDLS and CDR2 YYNGEE come from the germline V gene. With V trimmed by 1 base and J by 8 bases, 9 bases remained unmatched. The CDR3 sequence: CASSVQQGASNGYTF. The CDR3 DNA reads TGTGCCAGCAGCGTACAACAGGGGGCTTCTAACGGCTACACCTTC.

V usage is TRBV28 and J usage is TRBJ1-2, with D possibly matching TRBD1 (6 bases). V lost 7 bases and J lost 7, with 13 bases in between. Germline CDR1 MDHEN, CDR2 SYDVKM. This CDR3 contains 12 residues. CDR3 nucleotide sequence: TGTGCCAGCACCAGCCAGGGGACTGGCTACACCTTC. It codes for CASTSQGTGYTF.

This clone was recorded once. V gene TRBV7-3 combines with J gene TRBJ2-1; TRBD2 might be the D (5 bases). There are 14 residues in the CDR3. V was clipped by 0 bases and J by 5 bases, with 8 bases between them. Germline-derived CDR1 and CDR2 are SGHTA and FQGTGA. CDR3 loop: CASSLTRENNEQFF. The CDR3 DNA reads TGTGCCAGCAGCTTAACTAGGGAGAACAATGAGCAGTTCTTC.

This clone was picked up a small number of times. The chain joins TRBV5-4 to TRBJ1-4; 10 bases map to TRBD1. J was trimmed by 8 bases and V by 4 bases; bases with no gene match: 5. CDR3 length: 14 amino acids. CDR1 SGHNT and CDR2 YYREEE come from the germline V gene (reference sequence). The CDR3 bases are TGTGCCAGCAGCACCCGGACAGGGGGAGAAAAACTGTTTTTT. This translates into CASSTRTGGEKLFF.

This chain uses TRBV23-1 with TRBJ1-1; D gene unclear. TRBV23-1 falls under the ORF class, with uncertain function. V gave up 4 bases and J gave up 8 bases, with 8 bases separating them. The CDR3 consists of 11 residues. The CDR3: CASSRTVEAFF. DNA of the CDR3: TGCGCCAGCAGTCGGACTGTCGAAGCTTTCTTT.

This clone appeared a few times. J is TRBJ1-6 and V is TRBV7-6, with D maybe TRBD1 (5 bases). Germline CDR1 reads SGHVS; CDR2 reads FNYEAQ. CDR3 length: 15 residues. The V end lost 5 bases, the J end lost 7 bases, and 15 bases lay between the germline ends. The CDR3 sequence: CASSPTRAENSPLHF. CDR3 bases: TGTGCCAGCAGCCCGACCAGGGCAGAGAATTCACCCCTCCACTTT. Using reference TRBV7-6 and TRBJ1-6 for the parts outside the CDR3, the full variable domain is GAGVSQSPRYKVTKRGQDVALRCDPISGHVSLYWYRQALGQGPEFLTYFNYEAQQDKSGLPNDRFSAERPEGSISTLTIQRTEQRDSAMYRCASSPTRAENSPLHFGNGTRLTVT.

The chain combines TRBV4-3 with TRBJ2-3; the D gene is possibly TRBD2 (7 bases). This CDR3 region has 19 residues. Per the germline V gene, CDR1 is LGHNA and CDR2 is YSLEER. Between the trimmed V and J ends, which lost 0 bases and 0 bases, there was a span of 19 bases. CDR3 region: CASSQDPGRGPTSTDTQYF. CDR3 sequence (DNA): TGCGCCAGCAGCCAAGATCCGGGGCGGGGGCCAACTAGCACAGATACGCAGTATTTT.

V and J are TRBV6-5 and TRBJ1-1; perhaps TRBD1 as D (5 bases). This CDR3 has 13 amino acids. The germline V and J ends were trimmed by 2 bases and 7 bases, with 11 bases remaining between them. Germline V gene lookup returns CDR1 MNHEY and CDR2 SVGAGI. The CDR3 sequence is CASSYRQGVEAFF. DNA for the CDR3: TGTGCCAGCAGTTACAGGCAGGGTGTTGAAGCTTTCTTT.

This rearrangement joins TRBV27 to TRBJ1-1; a possible D gene is TRBD1 (5 bases). Germline assignment: CDR1 MNHEY and CDR2 SMNVEV (reference sequence). V was clipped by 2 bases and J by 1 base, with 8 bases between them. The CDR3 sequence is 14 residues long. CDR3 DNA sequence: TGTGCCAGCAGTTTACAGGGCGGGAACACTGAAGCTTTCTTT. It translates to CASSLQGGNTEAFF.

This chain uses TRBV18 with TRBJ1-3; no clear D gene. This CDR3 is 15 amino acids long. Between the trimmed V and J ends, which lost 3 bases and 4 bases, there was a span of 13 bases. Germline assignment: CDR1 KGHSH and CDR2 LQKENI. The CDR3 spells CASSPAGLGGNTIYF. Here the CDR3 DNA reads TGTGCCAGCTCACCGGCGGGTTTGGGAGGAAACACCATATATTTT. The whole variable domain, remainder taken from reference TRBV18 and TRBJ1-3, is NAGVMQNPRHLVRRRGQEARLRCSPMKGHSHVYWYRQLPEEGLKFMVYLQKENIIDESGMPKERFSAEFPKEGPSILRIQQVVRGDSAAYFCASSPAGLGGNTIYFGEGSWLTVV.